This T cell receptor (beta chain) came from a study of T-cell reconstitution after alpha-beta-depleted transplantation in children. Germline V gene lookup returns CDR1 SGHVS and CDR2 FQNEAQ. This CDR3 has 15 amino acids. V shed 5 bases and J 5 bases; nucleotides not matched to a gene: 11. The TCRbeta library was prepared with unique molecular identifiers. One entry per CDR3 protein, called by TCRdb with MiXCR from the PCR reads. The top ten hold 5.5% of the sample, which has around 190,000 distinct CDR3 sequences, approximately 6.9% seen once. The receptor's source is a boy aged 2 to 9 with acute lymphoblastic leukemia, due to receive a stem cell transplant. Sequences were derived from PBMCs, sampled before TCRalphabeta/CD19-depleted stem cell transplant. The chain couples TRBV7-8 to TRBJ1-1; 7 bases match TRBD1. In DNA, the CDR3 is TGTGCCAGCAGCCTGTTTTCGTCAGGGGGGACTGAAGCTTTCTTT. Protein: CASSLFSSGGTEAFF.